The 9 T cell receptor beta chains given below trace back to one sample, sequenced in a study of vaccination and CD4 T cells after COVID-19. CD4+ T cells that had been cultured provided DNA sequenced with the Oncomine TCR Beta short-read assay. TCRdb redid the calling of the PCR reads with MiXCR, one entry per CDR3 protein. There are around 21,000 distinct CDR3 sequences in the sample; roughly 49% occur only once, and 3% to 4% lies in the top ten. No antigen has been identified for these receptors. Treatment defined: roughly ten-day PBMC culture with coronavirus spike peptide pools or control peptides (ViraFEST assay). The sequenced sample was CD4+ T cells from blood, cultured in vitro. These receptor sequences come from a human donor who had recovered from COVID-19.

In this sample, this clonotype turned up a few times. The rearrangement uses TRBV7-2 and TRBJ2-1; 7 bases are a match to TRBD1. V was clipped by 0 bases and J by 3 bases; unmatched bases: 2. The CDR3 length is 15 residues. The germline CDR1 and CDR2 sequences are SGHTA and FQGNSA. The CDR3 region is CASSLAGQHYNEQFF. The CDR3 nucleotides are TGTGCCAGCAGCTTAGCGGGACAGCACTACAATGAGCAGTTCTTC.

This chain uses TRBV27 with TRBJ2-7, with TRBD2 identical over 7 bases. The germline CDR1 and CDR2 sequences are MNHEY and SMNVEV (reference sequence). There are 15 residues in the CDR3. Unmatched junction bases numbered 4, after V lost 0 bases and J lost 2 bases. The CDR3 is CASSLSSGNTYEQYF. CDR3 sequence (DNA): TGTGCCAGCAGTTTATCCAGCGGGAACACCTACGAGCAGTACTTC.

CDR3 region: CASSSGTGPYNEQFF. CDR3 in DNA: TGTGCCAGCAGCTCCGGGACAGGGCCTTACAATGAGCAGTTCTTC. This chain connects TRBV7-8 to TRBJ2-1; 9 positions match TRBD1. Germline loops: CDR1 SGHVS, CDR2 FQNEAQ. V was pared by 4 bases and J by 4 bases, with 5 bases of the junction left unmatched. This CDR3 comprises 15 residues.

The rearrangement joins TRBV3-1 to TRBJ2-3; the match to TRBD1 covers 11 bases. V dropped 6 bases and J dropped 4; count of bases not matched to a gene: 6. The CDR3 totals 15 residues. Germline values: CDR1 LGHDT, CDR2 YNNKEL (reference sequence). The CDR3 DNA is TGTGCCAGCAGACCGGGACAGGGGGTGGCAGATACGCAGTATTTT. Translating it yields CASRPGQGVADTQYF.

This clonotype was seen more than once but under ten times. The V call is TRBV24-1, the J call TRBJ2-1, with 14 bases matching TRBD2. Germline CDR1 is KGHDR and CDR2 is SFDVKD. This CDR3 contains 17 residues. After removal of 1 base from V and 8 bases from J, the junction contained 6 bases not matched to a gene. CDR3 DNA sequence: TGTGCCACCAGTGATTTCCCCGGGACTAGCGGGAGCGATGAGCAGTTCTTC. Translated: CATSDFPGTSGSDEQFF.

This chain links TRBV7-2 with TRBJ2-7; TRBD2 aligns across 8 bases. Germline V lookup: CDR1 SGHTA, CDR2 FQGNSA. J was trimmed by 5 bases and V by 3 bases; bases with no gene match: 6. The CDR3 is 14 residues long. CDR3 amino acids: CASSFSGTANEQYF. The DNA of the CDR3 is TGTGCCAGCAGCTTTAGCGGGACCGCGAACGAGCAGTACTTC.

This clonotype was seen a few times. J is TRBJ1-6 and V is TRBV6-2 or TRBV6-3; D not certain. The CDR3 runs to 12 residues. Germline V gives CDR1 MNHEY, CDR2 SVGEGT. V lost 8 bases, J lost 9 bases, and 11 bases lay in between. The DNA of the CDR3 is TGTGCCAGCTCGGGAGCGGTTTCACCCCTCCACTTT. It is translated as CASSGAVSPLHF.

The genes are TRBV10-3 and TRBJ2-7; D is uncertain. Germline V gene lookup returns CDR1 ENHRY and CDR2 SYGVKD. V shed 0 bases and J shed 12 bases, with 12 bases lying between them. The CDR3 has 12 residues. CDR3 DNA sequence: TGTGCCATCAGTGAGTCAGGTGGTGGGCGGTACTTC. Its protein is CAISESGGGRYF.

The chain links TRBV5-3 to TRBJ1-2; D is possibly TRBD1 (5 bases). TRBV5-3 is an open reading frame whose function is uncertain. The CDR3 is 14 amino acids. Trimming removed 8 bases from V and 4 bases from J, with 18 bases in between. The CDR3 DNA is TGTGCCAGCAGTAGCCTACAGGCCGGCTATGGCTACACCTTC. As protein: CASSSLQAGYGYTF.